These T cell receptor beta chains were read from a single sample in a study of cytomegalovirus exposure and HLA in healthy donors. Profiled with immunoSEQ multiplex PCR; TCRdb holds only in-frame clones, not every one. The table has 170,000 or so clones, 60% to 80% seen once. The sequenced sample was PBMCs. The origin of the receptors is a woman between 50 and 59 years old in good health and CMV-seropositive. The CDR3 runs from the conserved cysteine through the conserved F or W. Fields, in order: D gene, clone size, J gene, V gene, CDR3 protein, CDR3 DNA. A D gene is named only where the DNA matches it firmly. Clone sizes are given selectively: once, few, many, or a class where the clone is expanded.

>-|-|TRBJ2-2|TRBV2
CASSDTYGTGELFF
TGTGCCAGCAGTGATACCTATGGCACCGGGGAGCTGTTTTTT
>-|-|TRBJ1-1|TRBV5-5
CASSTRGTSTEAFF
TGTGCCAGCAGCACTAGGGGGACAAGCACTGAAGCTTTCTTT
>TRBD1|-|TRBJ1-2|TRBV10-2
CASSGQGIYGYTF
TGCGCCAGCAGCGGACAGGGGATCTATGGCTACACCTTC
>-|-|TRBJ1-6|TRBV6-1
CASNEVINSPLHF
TGTGCCAGCAACGAGGTCATAAATTCACCCCTCCACTTT
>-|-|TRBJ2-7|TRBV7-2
CASSPGPYEQYF
TGTGCCAGCAGTCCTGGCCCCTACGAGCAGTACTTC
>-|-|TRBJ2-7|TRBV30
CAWSVAYEQYF
TGTGCCTGGAGTGTAGCTTACGAGCAGTACTTC
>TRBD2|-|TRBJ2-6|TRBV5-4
CASSSLAGALSGANVLTF
TGTGCCAGCAGCTCCCTAGCGGGGGCCCTATCTGGGGCCAACGTCCTGACTTTC
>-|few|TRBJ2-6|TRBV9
CASSVDPYLANVLTF
TGTGCCAGCAGCGTAGATCCCTACTTGGCCAACGTCCTGACTTTC
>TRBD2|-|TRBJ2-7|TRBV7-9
CASSLGTSGGKYEQYF
TGTGCCAGCAGCTTAGGGACTAGCGGGGGGAAGTACGAGCAGTACTTC
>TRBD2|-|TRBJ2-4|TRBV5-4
CASSPAGELAKNIQYF
TGTGCCAGCAGCCCCGCGGGGGAACTAGCCAAAAACATTCAGTACTTC
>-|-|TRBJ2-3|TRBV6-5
CASKGTGGDTQYF
TGTGCCAGCAAAGGGACTGGGGGAGATACGCAGTATTTT
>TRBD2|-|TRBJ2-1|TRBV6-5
CASSPSGGGYNEQFF
TGTGCCAGCAGTCCTAGCGGGGGGGGGTACAATGAGCAGTTCTTC
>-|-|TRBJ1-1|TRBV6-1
CASSETGTSEAFF
TGTGCCAGCAGCGAAACGGGAACAAGTGAAGCTTTCTTT
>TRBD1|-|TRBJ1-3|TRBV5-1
CASSTGQGAVGNTIYF
TGCGCCAGCAGCACCGGACAGGGGGCCGTCGGAAACACCATATATTTT
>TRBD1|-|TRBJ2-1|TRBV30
CAWSRTGGGNEQFF
TGTGCCTGGAGTCGAACAGGGGGAGGTAATGAGCAGTTCTTC
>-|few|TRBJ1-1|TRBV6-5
CASSYIRGETEAFF
TGTGCCAGCAGTTACATCAGGGGCGAGACTGAAGCTTTCTTT
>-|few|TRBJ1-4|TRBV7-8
CASSFYRTNRLTEKLFF
TGTGCCAGCAGCTTCTACAGGACAAATCGGCTTACTGAAAAACTGTTTTTT
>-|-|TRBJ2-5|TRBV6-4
CASSEVAGKETQYF
TGTGCCAGCAGTGAGGTGGCAGGGAAAGAGACCCAGTACTTC
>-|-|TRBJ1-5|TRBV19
CASSSFTGYGNQPQHF
TGTGCCAGTAGTAGTTTTACAGGGTATGGCAATCAGCCCCAGCATTTT
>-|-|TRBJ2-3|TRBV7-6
CASTEGGAWGDTQYF
TGTGCCAGTACCGAGGGGGGGGCCTGGGGAGATACGCAGTATTTT
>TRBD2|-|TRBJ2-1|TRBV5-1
CASSSQTSGGPEQFF
TGCGCCAGCAGCTCGCAGACTAGCGGGGGACCTGAGCAGTTCTTC
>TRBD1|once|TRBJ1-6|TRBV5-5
CASSPGQANSPLHF
TGTGCCAGCAGCCCGGGACAGGCTAATTCACCCCTCCACTTT
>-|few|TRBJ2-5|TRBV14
CASSQAYYAIQETQYF
TGTGCCAGCAGCCAAGCCTACTACGCGATCCAAGAGACCCAGTACTTC
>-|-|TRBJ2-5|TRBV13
CASSPQGSETQYF
TGTGCCAGCAGCCCCCAGGGTTCAGAGACCCAGTACTTC
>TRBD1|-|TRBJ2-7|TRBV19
CASSMGQGNEQYF
TGTGCCAGTAGTATGGGACAGGGGAACGAGCAGTACTTC
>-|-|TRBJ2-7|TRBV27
CASSLFPGSYEQYF
TGTGCCAGCAGTTTATTTCCAGGGTCCTACGAGCAGTACTTC
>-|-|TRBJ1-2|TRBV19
CASSSRDPVGVYGYTF
TGTGCCAGTAGTTCAAGAGATCCCGTCGGTGTCTATGGCTACACCTTC
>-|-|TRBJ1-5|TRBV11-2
CASSRGLNQPQHF
TGTGCCAGCAGCAGGGGGTTAAATCAGCCCCAGCATTTT
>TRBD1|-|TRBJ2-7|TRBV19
CASSIDATGAYEQYF
TGTGCCAGTAGTATAGATGCGACAGGGGCCTACGAGCAGTACTTC
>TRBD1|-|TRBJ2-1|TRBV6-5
CASSSRDSSYNEQFF
TGTGCCAGCAGTTCCCGGGACAGCTCCTACAATGAGCAGTTCTTC
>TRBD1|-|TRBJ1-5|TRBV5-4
CASSLGGTGQPQHF
TGTGCCAGCAGCTTGGGCGGGACAGGACAGCCCCAGCATTTT
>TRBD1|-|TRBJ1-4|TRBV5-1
CASSSATGWNEKLFF
TGCGCCAGCAGCTCTGCGACAGGGTGGAATGAAAAACTGTTTTTT
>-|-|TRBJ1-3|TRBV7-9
CASSRTVSGNTIYF
TGTGCCAGCAGCCGGACAGTCTCTGGAAACACCATATATTTT
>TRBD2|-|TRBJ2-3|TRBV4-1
CASSQSGSAGTDTQYF
TGCGCCAGCAGCCAGAGCGGGAGCGCTGGCACAGATACGCAGTATTTT
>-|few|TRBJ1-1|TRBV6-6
CASSYSTLTNTEAFF
TGTGCCAGCAGTTACTCGACCCTGACTAACACTGAAGCTTTCTTT
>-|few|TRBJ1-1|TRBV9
CASSVEGYTEAFF
TGTGCCAGCAGCGTAGAGGGGTACACTGAAGCTTTCTTT
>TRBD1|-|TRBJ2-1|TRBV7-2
CASSSTGGYNEQFF
TGTGCCAGCAGCTCAACAGGGGGTTACAATGAGCAGTTCTTC
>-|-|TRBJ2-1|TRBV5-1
CASSFGQTLSYNEQFF
TGCGCCAGCAGCTTCGGACAGACCCTCTCCTACAATGAGCAGTTCTTC
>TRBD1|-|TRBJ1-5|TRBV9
CASSVATWDRPNSNQPQHF
TGTGCCAGCAGCGTAGCTACTTGGGACAGGCCAAATAGCAATCAGCCCCAGCATTTT
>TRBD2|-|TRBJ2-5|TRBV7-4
CASSLEAGDLQETQYF
TGTGCCAGCAGCTTAGAAGCGGGGGATTTACAAGAGACCCAGTACTTC
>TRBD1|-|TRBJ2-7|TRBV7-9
CASSRTGVEQYF
TGTGCCAGCAGCCGTACAGGGGTCGAGCAGTACTTC
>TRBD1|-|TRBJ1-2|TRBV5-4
CASSPGTGNNYGYTF
TGTGCCAGCAGCCCCGGGACAGGGAATAACTATGGCTACACCTTC
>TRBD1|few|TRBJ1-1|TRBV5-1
CASSPGGVHTEAFF
TGCGCCAGCAGCCCAGGGGGCGTCCACACTGAAGCTTTCTTT
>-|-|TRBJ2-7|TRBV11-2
CASSLVQGGYEQYF
TGTGCCAGCAGCTTAGTGCAGGGGGGCTACGAGCAGTACTTC
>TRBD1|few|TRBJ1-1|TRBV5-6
CASSLQGQLLNTEAFF
TGTGCCAGCAGCCTTCAGGGACAGCTATTGAACACTGAAGCTTTCTTT
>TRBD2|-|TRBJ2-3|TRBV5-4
CASSSAAGANTDTQYF
TGTGCCAGCAGCTCCGCAGCGGGGGCCAACACAGATACGCAGTATTTT
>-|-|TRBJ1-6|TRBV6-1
CASSEAGGVNSPLHF
TGTGCCAGCAGTGAAGCTGGGGGGGTTAATTCACCCCTCCACTTT
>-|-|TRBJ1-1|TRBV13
CASSLMGGSAEAFF
TGTGCCAGCAGCCTTATGGGAGGGTCCGCTGAAGCTTTCTTT
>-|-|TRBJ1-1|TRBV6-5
CASTDSGDTEAFF
TGTGCCAGCACCGACTCGGGGGACACTGAAGCTTTCTTT
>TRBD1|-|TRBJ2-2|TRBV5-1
CASSLGDRGKDGELFF
TGCGCCAGCAGCTTGGGGGACAGGGGAAAGGACGGGGAGCTGTTTTTT
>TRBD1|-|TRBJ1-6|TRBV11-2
CASSQNGQVVNSPLHF
TGTGCCAGCAGCCAAAACGGACAGGTAGTTAATTCACCCCTCCACTTT
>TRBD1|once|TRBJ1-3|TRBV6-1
CATMGAGGRGNTIYF
TGTGCCACAATGGGAGCAGGGGGCAGAGGAAACACCATATATTTT
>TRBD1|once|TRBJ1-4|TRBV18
CASSPLSGQGNEKLFF
TGTGCCAGCTCACCTCTTTCGGGACAGGGGAATGAAAAACTGTTTTTT